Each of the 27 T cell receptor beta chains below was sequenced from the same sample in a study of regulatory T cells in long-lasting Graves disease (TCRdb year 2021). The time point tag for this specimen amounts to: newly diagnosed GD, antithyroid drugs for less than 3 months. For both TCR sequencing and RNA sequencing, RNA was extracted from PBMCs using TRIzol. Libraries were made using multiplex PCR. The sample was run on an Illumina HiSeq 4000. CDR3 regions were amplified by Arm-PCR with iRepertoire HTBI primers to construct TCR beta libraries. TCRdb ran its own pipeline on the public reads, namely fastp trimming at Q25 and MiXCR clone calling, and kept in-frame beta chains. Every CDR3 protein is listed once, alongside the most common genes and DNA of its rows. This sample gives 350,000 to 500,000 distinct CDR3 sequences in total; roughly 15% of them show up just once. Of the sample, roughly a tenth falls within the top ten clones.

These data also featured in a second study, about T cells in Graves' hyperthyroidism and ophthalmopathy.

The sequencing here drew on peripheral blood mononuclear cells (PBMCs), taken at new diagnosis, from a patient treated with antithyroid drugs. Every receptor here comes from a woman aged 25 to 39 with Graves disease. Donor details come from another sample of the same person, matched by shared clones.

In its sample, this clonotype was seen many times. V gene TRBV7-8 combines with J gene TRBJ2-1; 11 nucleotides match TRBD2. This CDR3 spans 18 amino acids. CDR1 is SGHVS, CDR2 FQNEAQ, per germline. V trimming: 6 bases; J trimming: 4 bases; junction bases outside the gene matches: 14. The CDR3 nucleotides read TGTGCCAGCAGTTCCACAGGGAGCGGGACTAGCGGTTACAATGAGCAGTTCTTC. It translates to CASSSTGSGTSGYNEQFF.

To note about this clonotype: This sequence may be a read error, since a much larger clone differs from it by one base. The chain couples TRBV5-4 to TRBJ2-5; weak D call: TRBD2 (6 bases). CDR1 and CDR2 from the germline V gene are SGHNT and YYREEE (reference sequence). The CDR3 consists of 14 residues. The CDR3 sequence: CANSSSGTQETQYF. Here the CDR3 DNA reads TGTGCCAACAGCTCCTCCGGGACTCAAGAGACCCAGTACTTC. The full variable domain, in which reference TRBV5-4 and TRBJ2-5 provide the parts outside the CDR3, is ETGVTQSPTHLIKTRGQQVTLRCSSQSGHNTVSWYQQALGQGPQFIFQYYREEENGRGNFPPRFSGLQFPNYSSELNVNALELDDSALYLCANSSSGTQETQYFGPGTRLLVL.

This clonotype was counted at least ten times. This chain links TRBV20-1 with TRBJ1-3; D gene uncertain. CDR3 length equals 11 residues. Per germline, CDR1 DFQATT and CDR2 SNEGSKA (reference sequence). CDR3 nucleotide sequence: TGCAACGGCACCCTGGAAAACACCATATATTTT. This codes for CNGTLENTIYF.

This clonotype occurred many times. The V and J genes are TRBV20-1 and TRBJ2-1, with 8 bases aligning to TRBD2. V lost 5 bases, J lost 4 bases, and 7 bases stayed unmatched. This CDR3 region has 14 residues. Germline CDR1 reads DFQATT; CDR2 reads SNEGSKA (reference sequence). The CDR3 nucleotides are TGCAGTGCTGAGGGTAGCGGGACTTACAATGAGCAGTTCTTC. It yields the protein CSAEGSGTYNEQFF.

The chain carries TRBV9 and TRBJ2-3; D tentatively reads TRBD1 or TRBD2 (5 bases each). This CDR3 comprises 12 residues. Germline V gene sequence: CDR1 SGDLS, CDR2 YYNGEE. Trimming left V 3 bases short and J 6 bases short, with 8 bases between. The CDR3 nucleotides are TGTGCCAGCAGCGCAGAGGGGGATACGCAGTATTTT. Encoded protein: CASSAEGDTQYF.

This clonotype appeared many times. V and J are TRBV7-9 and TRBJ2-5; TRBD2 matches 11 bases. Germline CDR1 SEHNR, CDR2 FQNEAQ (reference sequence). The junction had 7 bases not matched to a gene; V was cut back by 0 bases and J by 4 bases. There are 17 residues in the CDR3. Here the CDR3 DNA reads TGTGCCAGCAGCTTAGCGTGGGGGACTAGCGGCGGAGAGACCCAGTACTTC. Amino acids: CASSLAWGTSGGETQYF.

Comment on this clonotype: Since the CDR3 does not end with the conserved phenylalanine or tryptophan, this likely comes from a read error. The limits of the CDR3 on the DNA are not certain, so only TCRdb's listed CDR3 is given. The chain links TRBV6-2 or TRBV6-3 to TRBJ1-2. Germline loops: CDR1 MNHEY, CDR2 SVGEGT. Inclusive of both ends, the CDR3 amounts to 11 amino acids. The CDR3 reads CASSEADPDPA.

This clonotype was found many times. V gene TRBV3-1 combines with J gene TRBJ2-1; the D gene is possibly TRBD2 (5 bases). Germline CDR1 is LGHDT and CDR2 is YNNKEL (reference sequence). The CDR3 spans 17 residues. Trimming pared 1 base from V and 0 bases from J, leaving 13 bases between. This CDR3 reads CASSQGIALSSYNEQFF. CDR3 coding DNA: TGTGCCAGCAGCCAAGGAATAGCGCTTAGCTCCTACAATGAGCAGTTCTTC.

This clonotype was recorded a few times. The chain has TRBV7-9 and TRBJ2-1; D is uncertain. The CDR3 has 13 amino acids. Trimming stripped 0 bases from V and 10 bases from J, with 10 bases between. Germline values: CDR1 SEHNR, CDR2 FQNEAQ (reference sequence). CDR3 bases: TGTGCCAGCAGCTTAGCAGAGAAAGGCGAGCAGTTCTTC. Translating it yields CASSLAEKGEQFF. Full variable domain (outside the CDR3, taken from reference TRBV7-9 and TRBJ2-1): DTGVSQNPRHKITKRGQNVTFRCDPISEHNRLYWYRQTLGQGPEFLTYFQNEAQLEKSRLLSDRFSAERPKGSFSTLEIQRTEQGDSAMYLCASSLAEKGEQFFGPGTRLTVL.

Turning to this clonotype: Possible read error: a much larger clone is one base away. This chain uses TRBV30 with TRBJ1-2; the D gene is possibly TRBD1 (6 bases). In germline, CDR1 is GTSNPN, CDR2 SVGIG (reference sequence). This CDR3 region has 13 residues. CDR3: CAWNREDGYGCTF. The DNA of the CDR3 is TGTGCCTGGAACAGGGAAGATGGCTATGGCTGCACCTTC.

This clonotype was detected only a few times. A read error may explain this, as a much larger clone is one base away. This CDR3 is CASSLVLAQNAQFF. The DNA for the CDR3 is TGCGCCAGCAGCTTGGTGCTAGCACAAAATGCGCAGTTCTTC. The chain recombines TRBV5-1 with TRBJ2-1, with a tentative D call TRBD2 (5 bases). The CDR3 covers 14 residues. Germline V gives CDR1 SGHRS, CDR2 YFSETQ.

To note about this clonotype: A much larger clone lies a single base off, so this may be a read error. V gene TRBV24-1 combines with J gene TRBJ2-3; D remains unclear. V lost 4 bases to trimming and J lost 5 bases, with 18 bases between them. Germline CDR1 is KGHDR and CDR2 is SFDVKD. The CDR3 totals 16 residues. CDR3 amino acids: CATSDVPTGRIDTQYF. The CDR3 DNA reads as TGTGCCACCAGTGACGTTCCGACGGGTCGCATAGATACGCAGTATTTT.

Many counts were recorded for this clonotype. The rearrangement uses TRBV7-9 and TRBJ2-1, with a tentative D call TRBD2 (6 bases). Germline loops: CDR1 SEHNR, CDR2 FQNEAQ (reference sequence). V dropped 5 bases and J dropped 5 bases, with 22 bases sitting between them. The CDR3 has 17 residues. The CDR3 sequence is CASSPPGGLDPDNEQFF. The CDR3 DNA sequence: TGTGCCAGCAGCCCTCCCGGGGGTCTTGATCCGGACAATGAGCAGTTCTTC.

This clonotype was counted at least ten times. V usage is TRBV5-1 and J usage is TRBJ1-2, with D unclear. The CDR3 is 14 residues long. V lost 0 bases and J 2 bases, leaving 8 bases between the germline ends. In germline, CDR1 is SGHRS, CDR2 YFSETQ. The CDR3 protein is CASSLDSRNYGYTF. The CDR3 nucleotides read TGCGCCAGCAGCTTGGACAGTCGGAACTATGGCTACACCTTC.

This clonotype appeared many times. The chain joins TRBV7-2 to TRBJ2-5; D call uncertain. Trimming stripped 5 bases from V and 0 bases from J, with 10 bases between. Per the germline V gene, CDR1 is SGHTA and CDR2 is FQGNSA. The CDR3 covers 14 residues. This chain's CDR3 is CASSPEMYQETQYF. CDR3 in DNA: TGTGCCAGCAGCCCCGAGATGTACCAAGAGACCCAGTACTTC.

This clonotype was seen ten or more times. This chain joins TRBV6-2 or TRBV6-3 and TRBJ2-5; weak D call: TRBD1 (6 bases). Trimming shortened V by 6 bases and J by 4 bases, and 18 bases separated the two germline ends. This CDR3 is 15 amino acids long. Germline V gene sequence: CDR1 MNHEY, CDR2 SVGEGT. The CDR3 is CASSRTGFRGETQYF. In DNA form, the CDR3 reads TGTGCCAGCAGCCGAACAGGGTTTCGAGGAGAGACCCAGTACTTC.

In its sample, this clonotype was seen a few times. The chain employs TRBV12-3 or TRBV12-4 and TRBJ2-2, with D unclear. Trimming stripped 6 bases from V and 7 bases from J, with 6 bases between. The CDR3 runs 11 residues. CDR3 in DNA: TGTGCCAGCAGAGAGGACGGGGAGCTGTTTTTT. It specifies CASREDGELFF.

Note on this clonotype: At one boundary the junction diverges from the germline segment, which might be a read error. CDR3 bases: TGTGCCAGCTGTTCTGGGGCCGACGTCCTGACTTTC. Translating gives CASCSGADVLTF. V and J are TRBV19 and TRBJ2-6; perhaps TRBD1 as D (5 bases). The CDR3 consists of 12 residues. The germline V gene has CDR1 LNHDA and CDR2 SQIVND (reference sequence).

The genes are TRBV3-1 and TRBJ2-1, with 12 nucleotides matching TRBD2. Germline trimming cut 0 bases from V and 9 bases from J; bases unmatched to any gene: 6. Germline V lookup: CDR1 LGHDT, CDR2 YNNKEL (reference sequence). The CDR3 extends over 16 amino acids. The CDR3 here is CASSQEEWGLAGEQFF. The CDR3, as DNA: TGTGCCAGCAGCCAAGAAGAGTGGGGACTAGCGGGTGAGCAGTTCTTC.

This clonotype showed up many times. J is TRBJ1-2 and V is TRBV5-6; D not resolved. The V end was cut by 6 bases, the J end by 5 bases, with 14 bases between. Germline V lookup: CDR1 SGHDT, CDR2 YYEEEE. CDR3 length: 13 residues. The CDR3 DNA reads TGTGCCAGCAACACGATAAGTGGGTATGGCTACACCTTC. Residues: CASNTISGYGYTF.

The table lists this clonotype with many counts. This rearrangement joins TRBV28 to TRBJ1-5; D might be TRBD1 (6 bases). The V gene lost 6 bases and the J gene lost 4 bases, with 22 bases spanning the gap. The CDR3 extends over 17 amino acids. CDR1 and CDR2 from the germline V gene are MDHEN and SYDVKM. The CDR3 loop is CASSPFPSRGVNQPQHF. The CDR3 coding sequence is TGTGCCAGCAGCCCTTTCCCCAGCAGGGGTGTTAATCAGCCCCAGCATTTT. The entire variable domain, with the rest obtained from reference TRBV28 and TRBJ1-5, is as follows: DVKVTQSSRYLVKRTGEKVFLECVQDMDHENMFWYRQDPGLGLRLIYFSYDVKMKEKGDIPEGYSVSREKKERFSLILESASTNQTSMYLCASSPFPSRGVNQPQHFGDGTRLSIL.

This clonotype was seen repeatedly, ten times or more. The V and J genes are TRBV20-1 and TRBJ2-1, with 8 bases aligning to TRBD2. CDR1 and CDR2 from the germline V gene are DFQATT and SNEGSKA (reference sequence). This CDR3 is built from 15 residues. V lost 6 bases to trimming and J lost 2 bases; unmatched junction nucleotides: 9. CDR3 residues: CSARVSGVTYNEQFF. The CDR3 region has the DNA TGCAGTGCCCGGGTTAGCGGGGTGACCTACAATGAGCAGTTCTTC.

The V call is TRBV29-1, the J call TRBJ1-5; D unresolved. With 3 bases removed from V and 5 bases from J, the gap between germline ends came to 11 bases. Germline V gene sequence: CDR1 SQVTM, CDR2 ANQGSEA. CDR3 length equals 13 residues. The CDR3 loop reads CSVDLFWDQPQHF. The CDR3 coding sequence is TGCAGCGTTGATCTCTTCTGGGATCAGCCCCAGCATTTT.

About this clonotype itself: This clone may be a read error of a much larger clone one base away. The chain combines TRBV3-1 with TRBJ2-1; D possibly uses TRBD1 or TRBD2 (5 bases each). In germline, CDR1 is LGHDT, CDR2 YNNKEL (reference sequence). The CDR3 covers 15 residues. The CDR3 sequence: CAGSPIGSREYEQFF. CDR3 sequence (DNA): TGTGCCGGCAGCCCCATCGGGTCCAGGGAGTATGAGCAGTTCTTC.

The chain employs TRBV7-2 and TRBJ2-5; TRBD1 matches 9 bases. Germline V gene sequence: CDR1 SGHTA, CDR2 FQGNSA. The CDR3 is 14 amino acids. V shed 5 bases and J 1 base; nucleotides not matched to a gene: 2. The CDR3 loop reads CASSPQGAQETQYF. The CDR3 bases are TGTGCCAGCAGCCCACAGGGGGCCCAAGAGACCCAGTACTTC. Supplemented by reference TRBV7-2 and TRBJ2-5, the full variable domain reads GAGVSQSPSNKVTEKGKDVELRCDPISGHTALYWYRQSLGQGLEFLIYFQGNSAPDKSGLPSDRFSAERTGGSVSTLTIQRTQQEDSAVYLCASSPQGAQETQYFGPGTRLLVL.

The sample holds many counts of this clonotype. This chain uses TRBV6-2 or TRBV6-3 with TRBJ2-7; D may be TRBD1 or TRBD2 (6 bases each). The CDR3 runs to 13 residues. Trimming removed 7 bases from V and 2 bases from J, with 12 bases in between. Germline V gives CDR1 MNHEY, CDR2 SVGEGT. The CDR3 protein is CASKDGGPYEQYF. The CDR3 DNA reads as TGTGCCAGCAAAGACGGGGGCCCCTACGAGCAGTACTTC.

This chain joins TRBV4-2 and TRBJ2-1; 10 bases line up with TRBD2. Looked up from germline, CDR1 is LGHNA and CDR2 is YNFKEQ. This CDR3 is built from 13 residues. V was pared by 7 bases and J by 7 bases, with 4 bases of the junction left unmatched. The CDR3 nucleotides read TGTGCCAGCAAATTAGCGGGAGGTAATGAGCAGTTCTTC. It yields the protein CASKLAGGNEQFF.